By share, the clone carrying this T cell receptor (delta chain) ranks as medium-sized. CDR1 GEAIGNYY and CDR2 EKD come from the germline V gene. J gave up 3 bases and V 3 bases, and 5 bases lay outside the gene matches. This CDR3 is 14 amino acids long. These data belong to a study of DNA immune sequencing with unique molecular identifiers. All 8 TRDV and 4 TRDJ genes were targeted in 32-plex amplification of genomic DNA. The library had 12-nucleotide UMIs introduced over around 3 barcoding cycles, then a second adapter PCR. TCRdb fed the multiplex PCR reads into CATT to redo clone calling. The sample gives about 2,500 delta-chain clones, 13% to 15% of which show up once; roughly a fifth is in the top ten.

This receptor was identified in a human donor in good health. The chain is built from TRDV2 and TRDJ1, with 8 bases lining up with TRDD3. Sequencing was performed on gamma-delta T cells from PBMCs. The CDR3 protein is CACDVLGAADKLIF. CDR3 nucleotides: TGTGCCTGTGACGTACTGGGGGCTGCCGATAAACTCATCTTT.